The next 28 T cell receptor beta chains were all read from a single sample in a study of T cell responses to AZD1222 COVID-19 vaccine. This table comes from immunoSEQ multiplex PCR, and its TCRdb copy is limited to in-frame clones, with some not included. This sample has more than 65,000 clones; 83% occur once, and the top ten carry about 23%. The sequencing used peripheral blood, collected 28 days after the second AZD1222 dose. These receptors were taken from an adult who received the AZD1222 COVID-19 vaccine.

This chain links TRBV29-1 with TRBJ1-3; the D gene is possibly TRBD1 (5 bases). Germline CDR1 and CDR2: SQVTM and ANQGSEA. V dropped 2 bases and J dropped 4 bases, with 6 bases sitting between them. CDR3 size: 12 residues. The CDR3 region is CSVERGGNTIYF. The CDR3 nucleotides are TGCAGCGTTGAACGGGGGGGAAACACCATATATTTT.

The chain combines TRBV5-1 with TRBJ1-5; D remains unclear. Trimming took 3 bases from V and 6 from J, leaving 22 bases between them. The CDR3 extends over 17 amino acids. Germline CDR1 SGHRS, CDR2 YFSETQ. CDR3 sequence reads: CASSSSPLTWKSQPQHF. The CDR3 coding sequence is TGCGCCAGCAGCTCATCCCCTTTAACTTGGAAAAGTCAGCCCCAGCATTTT. Filled out from reference TRBV5-1 and TRBJ1-5, the complete variable domain reads KAGVTQTPRYLIKTRGQQVTLSCSPISGHRSVSWYQQTPGQGLQFLFEYFSETQRNKGNFPGRFSGRQFSNSRSEMNVSTLELGDSALYLCASSSSPLTWKSQPQHFGDGTRLSIL.

V and J are TRBV2 and TRBJ2-2; 10 bases match TRBD1. The germline V gene has CDR1 SNHLY and CDR2 FYNNEI. After removal of 4 bases from V and 10 bases from J, the junction contained 9 bases not matched to a gene. CDR3 length: 15 amino acids. This CDR3 is CASSVGRTGGEELFF. Written as DNA, the CDR3 is TGTGCCAGCAGTGTGGGTCGGACAGGGGGGGAGGAGCTGTTTTTT.

This clone was observed once. The chain couples TRBV19 to TRBJ2-7, with D perhaps being TRBD1 or TRBD2 (5 bases each). Looked up from germline, CDR1 is LNHDA and CDR2 is SQIVND (reference sequence). The V end lost 6 bases, the J end lost 4 bases, and 19 bases lay between the germline ends. This CDR3 spans 15 amino acids. The CDR3 reads CASSPGTGRTYEQYF. The CDR3 DNA sequence: TGTGCCAGTAGCCCCGGAACGGGAAGGACATACGAGCAGTACTTC.

This clone was detected many times. The rearrangement joins TRBV2 to TRBJ1-3, with D unresolved. CDR1 SNHLY and CDR2 FYNNEI come from the germline V gene. V lost 4 bases and J 4 bases, leaving 5 bases between the germline ends. The CDR3 is 12 amino acids. CDR3 residues: CASSVEGNTIYF. In DNA form, the CDR3 reads TGTGCCAGCAGTGTCGAAGGAAACACCATATATTTT.

This clone was detected once. The V call is TRBV27, the J call TRBJ1-1; no clear D gene. Between the trimmed V and J ends, which lost 8 bases and 1 base, there was a span of 11 bases. Germline V lookup: CDR1 MNHEY, CDR2 SMNVEV (reference sequence). The CDR3 runs to 13 residues. The CDR3 loop is CASHGRKNTEAFF. In nucleotides, the CDR3 is TGTGCCAGCCACGGACGTAAGAACACTGAAGCTTTCTTT.

J is TRBJ2-7 and V is TRBV6-1, with D possibly being TRBD2 (7 bases). CDR1 is MNHNS and CDR2 is SASEGT in the germline V gene. CDR3 length: 16 residues. Trimming removed 0 bases from V and 0 bases from J, with 12 bases in between. CDR3 sequence reads: CASSEAGGPSSYEQYF. CDR3 sequence (DNA): TGTGCCAGCAGTGAAGCCGGGGGGCCCTCCTCCTACGAGCAGTACTTC.

This clone was seen just once. This CDR3 is CASSPRREGTDTQYF. The DNA of the CDR3 is TGTGCCAGCAGTCCGAGGCGGGAGGGAACAGATACGCAGTATTTT. The chain carries TRBV6-5 and TRBJ2-3; TRBD2 matches 9 bases. V lost 5 bases and J lost 3; bases outside the gene matches: 6. This CDR3 region has 15 residues. Germline V gene data show CDR1 as MNHEY and CDR2 as SVGAGI.

This chain joins TRBV18 and TRBJ2-7, with D perhaps matching TRBD2 (6 bases). Trimming took 3 bases from V and 2 from J, leaving 14 bases between them. The CDR3 contains 15 residues. From germline, CDR1 is KGHSH and CDR2 LQKENI. The CDR3 spells CASSPSGGPTYEQYF. The CDR3 DNA reads as TGTGCCAGCTCACCTAGCGGAGGCCCAACCTACGAGCAGTACTTC.

The chain recombines TRBV25-1 with TRBJ2-1; possible D gene TRBD2, 6 bases. The V gene's germline CDR1 is MGHDK and CDR2 SYGVNS. The ends were cut back, 6 bases at V and 3 bases at J, with 9 bases in the middle. The CDR3 is 13 amino acids. This CDR3 reads CASSRAGYNEQFF. In nucleotides, the CDR3 is TGTGCCAGCAGCCGAGCGGGCTACAATGAGCAGTTCTTC. Full variable domain (rest looked up from reference TRBV25-1 and TRBJ2-1): EADIYQTPRYLVIGTGKKITLECSQTMGHDKMYWYQQDPGMELHLIHYSYGVNSTEKGDLSSESTVSRIRTEHFPLTLESARPSHTSQYLCASSRAGYNEQFFGPGTRLTVL.

In its sample, this clone was seen once. The rearrangement joins TRBV6-5 to TRBJ1-5; 7 bases line up with TRBD1. The CDR3 spans 13 residues. The germline V gene encodes CDR1 MNHEY and CDR2 SVGAGI. V gave up 6 bases and J gave up 7 bases; unmatched junction bases: 6. In nucleotides, the CDR3 is TGTGCCAGCAGCGTACAGGGGAGGCAGCCCCAGCATTTT. Translation gives CASSVQGRQPQHF.

This clone was detected once. The gene calls are TRBV19 and TRBJ1-2; D is unresolved. The CDR3 loop spans 14 amino acids. Germline CDR1 LNHDA, CDR2 SQIVND (reference sequence). V gave up 8 bases and J gave up 9 bases, with 22 bases separating them. CDR3 residues: CASSYPGLEMRYTF. The CDR3 DNA reads as TGTGCCAGTTCTTACCCTGGGCTCGAGATGCGCTACACCTTC.

The J gene is TRBJ2-1, the V gene TRBV27; 7 positions agree with TRBD2. Trimming at V came to 4 bases and at J to 3 bases, leaving 9 bases not matched to a gene. Germline V gene sequence: CDR1 MNHEY, CDR2 SMNVEV (reference sequence). The CDR3 is made up of 16 amino acids. The CDR3 nucleotides read TGTGCCAGCAGTTCCAGGAGCGGGATCAACTACAATGAGCAGTTCTTC. Translating it yields CASSSRSGINYNEQFF.

The chain is built from TRBV5-4 and TRBJ1-1, with 7 positions matching TRBD1. The CDR3 has 15 residues. With V trimmed by 4 bases and J by 0 bases, 6 bases remained unmatched. CDR1 is SGHNT and CDR2 is YYREEE in the germline V gene (reference sequence). This CDR3 is CASSGDRVMNTEAFF. The CDR3 region has the DNA TGTGCCAGCAGCGGAGACAGGGTTATGAACACTGAAGCTTTCTTT.

In its sample, this clone was seen once. The rearrangement joins TRBV9 to TRBJ2-1, with 9 bases aligning to TRBD2. Per the germline V gene, CDR1 is SGDLS and CDR2 is YYNGEE. CDR3 length: 15 amino acids. With V trimmed by 4 bases and J by 0 bases, 2 bases remained unmatched. The CDR3 coding sequence is TGTGCCAGCAGCCCTAGCGGGGCCTCCTACAATGAGCAGTTCTTC. Encoded protein: CASSPSGASYNEQFF.

This clone came up once. V is TRBV6-1 and J is TRBJ1-6; unclear D gene. V was trimmed by 0 bases and J by 7 bases, leaving 10 bases between them. Germline values: CDR1 MNHNS, CDR2 SASEGT. The CDR3 has 15 amino acids. CDR3: CASSEASLPNSPLHF. DNA for the CDR3: TGTGCCAGCAGTGAAGCGAGCCTACCAAATTCACCCCTCCACTTT.

The chain carries TRBV18 and TRBJ2-1, with D possibly called TRBD1 or TRBD2 (5 bases each). This CDR3 has 16 residues. Germline assignment: CDR1 KGHSH and CDR2 LQKENI. V gave up 4 bases and J gave up 3 bases, with 16 bases separating them. CDR3 nucleotide sequence: TGTGCCAGCTCACAACCGGGACGGGGATACTACAATGAGCAGTTCTTC. Encoded protein: CASSQPGRGYYNEQFF. The complete variable domain, with remaining parts taken from reference TRBV18 and TRBJ2-1, reads NAGVMQNPRHLVRRRGQEARLRCSPMKGHSHVYWYRQLPEEGLKFMVYLQKENIIDESGMPKERFSAEFPKEGPSILRIQQVVRGDSAAYFCASSQPGRGYYNEQFFGPGTRLTVL.

The genes are TRBV7-9 and TRBJ1-2; weak D call: TRBD1 (5 bases). V lost 3 bases to trimming and J lost 6 bases, with 14 bases between them. This CDR3 is built from 14 residues. From germline, CDR1 is SEHNR and CDR2 FQNEAQ (reference sequence). CDR3 bases: TGTGCCAGCAGCTTTCAAAGGGGCGCTGATGGCTACACCTTC. Its translation is CASSFQRGADGYTF. The full variable domain, its missing parts supplied by reference TRBV7-9 and TRBJ1-2, is DTGVSQNPRHKITKRGQNVTFRCDPISEHNRLYWYRQTLGQGPEFLTYFQNEAQLEKSRLLSDRFSAERPKGSFSTLEIQRTEQGDSAMYLCASSFQRGADGYTFGSGTRLTVV.

The V gene is TRBV7-9, the J gene TRBJ1-5; maybe TRBD1 (6 bases). V was clipped by 1 base and J by 1 base, with 20 bases between them. CDR3 length: 19 residues. In germline, CDR1 is SEHNR, CDR2 FQNEAQ (reference sequence). The CDR3 spells CASSLGPIQGGRSNQPQHF. CDR3 DNA: TGTGCCAGCAGCTTAGGGCCGATACAGGGTGGGAGAAGCAATCAGCCCCAGCATTTT.

The chain uses TRBV10-3 and TRBJ1-2; 7 positions match TRBD1. Trimming cost V 6 bases and J 3 bases; bases outside gene matches: 1. The CDR3 is 12 amino acids. Germline values: CDR1 ENHRY, CDR2 SYGVKD. The CDR3 sequence is CAISGTDYGYTF. The CDR3 DNA follows: TGTGCCATCAGCGGGACAGACTATGGCTACACCTTC.

This chain links TRBV19 with TRBJ1-1, with D tentatively TRBD1 (5 bases). This CDR3 has 13 residues. The V end lost 7 bases, the J end lost 5 bases, and 14 bases lay between the germline ends. The V gene's germline CDR1 is LNHDA and CDR2 SQIVND (reference sequence). The CDR3 sequence is CASTQVGGTEAFF. CDR3 nucleotides: TGTGCCAGTACCCAGGTGGGGGGAACTGAAGCTTTCTTT.

This clone was detected many times. V gene TRBV14 combines with J gene TRBJ2-7; TRBD1 might be the D (5 bases). The CDR3 loop spans 13 amino acids. CDR1 SGHDN and CDR2 FVKESK come from the germline V gene. Between the trimmed V and J ends, which lost 5 bases and 0 bases, there was a span of 8 bases. The CDR3 bases are TGTGCCAGCAGCTGGGGCAGCTCCTACGAGCAGTACTTC. It is translated as CASSWGSSYEQYF.

This chain connects TRBV19 to TRBJ2-2, with D maybe TRBD2 (6 bases). V was clipped by 4 bases and J by 6 bases, with 12 bases between them. The CDR3 totals 14 residues. Looked up from germline, CDR1 is LNHDA and CDR2 is SQIVND (reference sequence). DNA of the CDR3: TGTGCCAGTAGTACCCCGGGAGTAGCCGGGGAGCTGTTTTTT. The encoded protein is CASSTPGVAGELFF.

The chain couples TRBV28 to TRBJ1-5; tentative D call: TRBD1 (5 bases). The germline CDR1 and CDR2 sequences are MDHEN and SYDVKM. Trimming pared 6 bases from V and 4 bases from J, leaving 13 bases between. The CDR3 is 14 residues long. CDR3 protein: CASRGRILNQPQHF. As DNA, the CDR3 is TGTGCCAGCAGGGGGCGAATATTGAATCAGCCCCAGCATTTT.

In its sample, this clone was seen once. The chain joins TRBV29-1 to TRBJ2-7; a possible D gene is TRBD1 (6 bases). Germline CDR1 SQVTM, CDR2 ANQGSEA. V lost 4 bases, J lost 4 bases, and 17 bases lay in between. The CDR3 is 14 residues long. The DNA of the CDR3 is TGCAGCGTTGTTCCGGGCCCGGGGACATACGAGCAGTACTTC. Residues: CSVVPGPGTYEQYF.

This chain joins TRBV7-2 and TRBJ2-4, with TRBD2 as a possible D gene (6 bases). Between the trimmed V and J ends, which lost 4 bases and 0 bases, there was a span of 13 bases. Germline V gene sequence: CDR1 SGHTA, CDR2 FQGNSA. CDR3 length equals 16 residues. The CDR3 sequence is CASSSSGTVAKNIQYF. The DNA for the CDR3 is TGTGCCAGCAGCTCGTCCGGGACTGTAGCCAAAAACATTCAGTACTTC.

The genes are TRBV6-6 and TRBJ2-7, with TRBD1 matching 7 bases. The CDR3 consists of 14 residues. The V segment lost 5 bases and the J segment 5 bases; nucleotides outside the gene matches: 9. CDR1 is MNHNY and CDR2 is SVGAGI in the germline V gene (reference sequence). DNA of the CDR3: TGTGCCAGCAGTCAACAGGGGCATGGTGACGAGCAGTACTTC. This encodes CASSQQGHGDEQYF.

The chain links TRBV10-1 to TRBJ2-1; perhaps TRBD2 as D (6 bases). V dropped 6 bases and J dropped 8 bases, with 17 bases sitting between them. CDR1 is WNHNN, CDR2 SYGVQD, per germline (reference sequence). The CDR3 consists of 14 residues. The DNA of the CDR3 is TGCGCCAGCAGAGCCGGGACTCCTCGCGATGAGCAGTTCTTC. Amino acids: CASRAGTPRDEQFF.